A selection of T cell receptor beta chains follows, all from one sample in a study of beta chain features in type 1 diabetes. The method was immunoSEQ multiplex PCR; TCRdb's version includes in-frame clones alone and lacks a portion of them. The sample contains about 230,000 clones, around 9.6% of which appear only once. The sample consisted of naive CD4+ T cells from blood. The source is a young woman in good health. Each CDR3 is given with its conserved first and last residue. The D gene is left open where the match is weak. Clone sizes are given selectively: once, few, many, or a class where the clone is expanded.

TRBV5-1	NA	TRBJ2-4	TRBD2	CASSLGLAGVKNIQYF	TGCGCCAGCAGTCTCGGACTAGCGGGGGTTAAAAACATTCAGTACTTC
TRBV11-2	NA	TRBJ2-3	TRBD2	CASSLAAGGDTQYF	TGTGCCAGCAGCTTAGCTGCGGGAGGAGATACGCAGTATTTT
TRBV18	NA	TRBJ2-3	NA	CASSPLGGGASDTQYF	TGTGCCAGCTCACCACTGGGAGGGGGTGCTTCAGATACGCAGTATTTT
TRBV6-5	few	TRBJ2-7	NA	CASSYFGGPREQYF	TGTGCCAGCAGTTATTTCGGGGGTCCGCGGGAGCAGTACTTC
TRBV5-1	NA	TRBJ2-1	TRBD1	CASSSRDRGSNEQFF	TGCGCCAGCAGCTCCCGGGACAGGGGTAGCAATGAGCAGTTCTTC
TRBV18	NA	TRBJ2-1	TRBD1	CASSPSDRGRVEQFF	TGTGCCAGCTCTCCCTCGGACAGGGGCAGGGTTGAGCAGTTCTTC
TRBV4-2	few	TRBJ1-4	TRBD1	CASSQAMTGGEKLFF	TGTGCCAGCAGCCAAGCTATGACAGGGGGTGAAAAACTGTTTTTT
TRBV7-3	NA	TRBJ2-1	TRBD1	CASSPTGDSYNEQFF	TGTGCCAGCAGCCCTACAGGGGACTCCTACAATGAGCAGTTCTTC
TRBV28	NA	TRBJ1-1	TRBD1	CASSYTGGTEAFF	TGTGCCAGCAGTTACACAGGGGGCACTGAAGCTTTCTTT
TRBV5-1	NA	TRBJ1-1	NA	CASSPGPRGTEAFF	TGCGCCAGCAGCCCTGGACCCCGGGGGACTGAAGCTTTCTTT
TRBV9	few	TRBJ1-1	NA	CASSVRVLNTEAFF	TGTGCCAGCAGCGTCCGGGTCCTGAACACTGAAGCTTTCTTT
TRBV9	few	TRBJ1-2	NA	CASSPSAGLYGYTF	TGTGCCAGCAGCCCATCGGCAGGGCTCTATGGCTACACCTTC
TRBV5-1	once	TRBJ2-7	TRBD2	CASSLYFGGRQRWDEQYF	TGCGCCAGCAGCTTGTATTTCGGCGGGAGACAACGGTGGGACGAGCAGTACTTC
TRBV7-2	NA	TRBJ1-1	NA	CASSDIRTEEAFF	TGTGCCAGCAGCGACATCCGGACAGAAGAAGCTTTCTTT
TRBV7-9	NA	TRBJ2-5	NA	CASSLGTGFGQETQYF	TGTGCCAGCAGCTTAGGGACTGGGTTTGGGCAAGAGACCCAGTACTTC
TRBV5-1	NA	TRBJ1-1	NA	CASSSRPGDTEAFF	TGCGCCAGCAGCTCCAGGCCGGGGGACACTGAAGCTTTCTTT